This T cell receptor (beta chain) came from a study of T cells in localized non-small cell lung cancer (dated by TCRdb to 2020 to 2022). Background on the whole study: The study analyzed T cell repertoires of hundreds of early-stage NSCLC patients, comparing tumors and uninvolved tumor-adjacent lungs. The cohort comprised approximately 240 treatment-naïve NSCLC patients with resected, localized lung tumors. NSCLC patients had a mean age of approximately 66 years, and more than 120 were male and 107 female.

About this clone: The antigen it recognizes is unknown. No base qualities exist here, and no much larger clone lies one base off it.

Study-wide findings and limitations: A median of about 61 of the top 100 tumor clones turned up in the paired uninvolved adjacent lung, and roughly 30 of those clones also ranked among the top 100 of that same adjacent lung. The highest T cell clonality was observed in uninvolved tumor-adjacent lung, where clonality exceeded that of tumor, suggesting that antigenic responses were more focused in uninvolved tumor-adjacent lung. Because of the exploratory design, TCR variables were selected using unadjusted p-values without false-discovery rate correction. Multi-region tumor sequencing was not performed, so intratumor heterogeneity could not be excluded. Higher blood T cell density associated with longer overall survival, while higher adjacent-lung clonality associated with shorter survival.

For this chain, trimming is 2 bases at the V end and 6 bases at the J end, and the number of junction bases without a gene match is 9. CDR1 SGHRS and CDR2 YFSETQ are derived from the germline V gene. Including cysteine and phenylalanine, the CDR3 has 18 amino acids. Only the CDR3 part of the read is kept: 54 bases, read in frame from the first base. At diagnosis, tumor, uninvolved tumor-adjacent lung and peripheral blood were collected and then preserved as a mix of FFPE and fresh-frozen material. Blood samples were analyzed as peripheral blood mononuclear cells for TCR repertoire profiling. The immunoSEQ Assay was used to sequence TCR beta CDR3 regions from DNA. The paper's processing steps were these. To compute T cell density, TCR beta template counts were normalized to usable DNA, which was estimated by amplifying housekeeping genes. Richness was estimated using the preseqR package, with extrapolation to 400,000 templates for PBMC samples and to 120,000 templates for tissue samples. Clonality was taken to be one minus Pielou's evenness. Tissue-enriched TCRs were identified by differential abundance testing using productive amino-acid clonotypes, minimum total count 5 and alpha 0.1. Repertoire overlap between compartments was quantified with the Jaccard Index and Morisita Overlap Index. TCR beta CDR3s were clustered by GLIPH together with public tetramer-defined viral CDR3s, and at least three viral sequences plus V-gene enrichment were required for viral motifs. In TCRdb, the immuneACCESS table is reduced to in-frame sequences with V and J assigned. These tables do not hold every clone; where another copy was compared, an unresolved V gene accounts for under half, and the others remain unexplained. The DNA was the basis for D and trimming; V, J and clone size are from that table. This sample holds approximately 19,000 clones; approximately 80% were observed only once. The biggest ten clones account for approximately 4% of the sample.

The chain joins TRBV5-1 to TRBJ2-1; TRBD2 aligns with 15 central bases. Sequences were derived from peripheral blood, sampled before any cancer treatment. This receptor was obtained from a man between 35 and 75 years old with stage I lung adenocarcinoma. This receptor has the CDR3 CASSFVPGLAGGLNEQFF. The sequenced DNA is TGCGCCAGCAGCTTTGTCCCGGGACTAGCGGGAGGCCTCAATGAGCAGTTCTTC.